Listed below are T cell receptor beta chains from one sample, sequenced in a study of identical twins. TCRdb reprocessed the 5' RACE reads with MiXCR, giving one entry per CDR3 protein. Of roughly 710,000 distinct CDR3 sequences in the sample, 6% to 6.5% are singletons; the top ten hold 1.5% to 2%. Sequenced material: naive T cells sorted from blood. The receptors come from a man aged 18-30 years in good health. Both conserved end residues are part of each CDR3. Fields, in order: V gene, clone size, D gene, J gene, CDR3 protein, CDR3 DNA. D genes are given only for firm matches. A clone size is listed for some rows: how often the clone was seen (once, few, many), or a class if it is expanded.

V gene: TRBV11-2
clone size: many
D gene: .
J gene: TRBJ2-7
CDR3 protein: CASSRRLYEQYF
CDR3 DNA: TGTGCCAGCAGCCGGCGGCTATACGAGCAGTACTTC

V gene: TRBV5-1
clone size: .
D gene: .
J gene: TRBJ2-5
CDR3 protein: CASSGGTPQETQYF
CDR3 DNA: TGCGCCAGCAGCGGCGGGACACCACAAGAGACCCAGTACTTC

V gene: TRBV4-3
clone size: few
D gene: .
J gene: TRBJ1-1
CDR3 protein: CASSQGPGPNTEAFF
CDR3 DNA: TGCGCCAGCAGCCAAGGGCCGGGCCCGAACACTGAAGCTTTCTTT

V gene: TRBV6-2/TRBV6-3
clone size: few
D gene: TRBD2
J gene: TRBJ2-1
CDR3 protein: CASGSDPGGSDEQFF
CDR3 DNA: TGTGCCAGCGGATCTGACCCGGGCGGGAGCGATGAGCAGTTCTTC

V gene: TRBV21-1
clone size: many
D gene: .
J gene: TRBJ1-5
CDR3 protein: CASTARWPYSNQPQHF
CDR3 DNA: TGTGCCAGCACCGCCCGGTGGCCGTATAGCAATCAGCCCCAGCATTTT

V gene: TRBV12-3/TRBV12-4
clone size: many
D gene: .
J gene: TRBJ2-2
CDR3 protein: CASSLTEGYTGELFF
CDR3 DNA: TGTGCCAGCAGTTTGACAGAGGGTTACACCGGGGAGCTGTTTTTT

V gene: TRBV3-1
clone size: .
D gene: TRBD2
J gene: TRBJ2-1
CDR3 protein: CASSQAGTSGSEQFF
CDR3 DNA: TGTGCCAGCAGCCAAGCCGGGACTAGCGGGAGTGAGCAGTTCTTC

V gene: TRBV7-6
clone size: .
D gene: TRBD2
J gene: TRBJ2-1
CDR3 protein: CASSLGSSGRSYNEQFF
CDR3 DNA: TGTGCCAGCAGCTTGGGGTCTAGCGGGAGATCCTACAATGAGCAGTTCTTC

V gene: TRBV5-1
clone size: many
D gene: TRBD2
J gene: TRBJ2-1
CDR3 protein: CASSLALAGEGEQFF
CDR3 DNA: TGCGCCAGCAGCTTGGCACTAGCGGGAGAGGGTGAGCAGTTCTTC

V gene: TRBV12-3/TRBV12-4
clone size: many
D gene: TRBD2
J gene: TRBJ2-3
CDR3 protein: CASSLALSGTSGNGNTQYF
CDR3 DNA: TGTGCCAGCAGTTTAGCGCTCTCTGGGACTAGCGGGAATGGGAATACGCAGTATTTT

V gene: TRBV4-3
clone size: .
D gene: TRBD2
J gene: TRBJ2-7
CDR3 protein: CASSQALAGPSYEQYF
CDR3 DNA: TGCGCCAGCAGCCAAGCACTAGCGGGGCCCTCCTACGAGCAGTACTTC

V gene: TRBV11-2
clone size: many
D gene: .
J gene: TRBJ2-5
CDR3 protein: CASGRDVPPETQYF
CDR3 DNA: TGTGCCAGCGGGCGGGACGTTCCCCCAGAGACCCAGTACTTC

V gene: TRBV12-3/TRBV12-4
clone size: many
D gene: .
J gene: TRBJ2-3
CDR3 protein: CASSLSRGTDTQYF
CDR3 DNA: TGTGCCAGCAGTTTAAGTAGGGGGACAGATACGCAGTATTTT

V gene: TRBV6-2/TRBV6-3
clone size: many
D gene: TRBD1
J gene: TRBJ1-1
CDR3 protein: CASTRTGGKNTEAFF
CDR3 DNA: TGTGCCAGCACCCGGACAGGGGGAAAGAACACTGAAGCTTTCTTT

V gene: TRBV5-1
clone size: many
D gene: .
J gene: TRBJ2-2
CDR3 protein: CASSLVSQGGTGELFF
CDR3 DNA: TGCGCCAGCAGCTTGGTTTCCCAGGGAGGTACCGGGGAGCTGTTTTTT

V gene: TRBV5-1
clone size: .
D gene: .
J gene: TRBJ1-2
CDR3 protein: CASRPFLRTGRSHGYTF
CDR3 DNA: TGCGCCAGCAGACCCTTTCTTCGGACGGGACGATCCCATGGCTACACCTTC

V gene: TRBV11-2
clone size: few
D gene: .
J gene: TRBJ1-5
CDR3 protein: CASSLGHRSSDQPQHF
CDR3 DNA: TGTGCCAGCAGCTTAGGTCATAGGAGCTCCGATCAGCCCCAGCATTTT

V gene: TRBV7-3
clone size: few
D gene: TRBD2
J gene: TRBJ2-1
CDR3 protein: CASSLIRGDEQFF
CDR3 DNA: TGTGCCAGCAGCTTAATCCGGGGGGATGAGCAGTTCTTC

V gene: TRBV4-1
clone size: many
D gene: .
J gene: TRBJ1-5
CDR3 protein: CASSQAESGDQPQHF
CDR3 DNA: TGCGCCAGCAGCCAAGCTGAATCAGGGGATCAGCCCCAGCATTTT

V gene: TRBV5-1
clone size: few
D gene: TRBD1
J gene: TRBJ2-6
CDR3 protein: CASSLGDRAGANVLTF
CDR3 DNA: TGCGCCAGCAGCTTGGGGGACAGGGCTGGGGCCAACGTCCTGACTTTC

V gene: TRBV20-1
clone size: few
D gene: .
J gene: TRBJ1-5
CDR3 protein: CSASRDLGSNQPQHF
CDR3 DNA: TGCAGTGCCAGCCGGGACCTTGGGAGCAATCAGCCCCAGCATTTT

V gene: TRBV30
clone size: few
D gene: .
J gene: TRBJ2-3
CDR3 protein: CAWSSGDTQYF
CDR3 DNA: TGTGCCTGGAGTTCCGGGGATACGCAGTATTTT

V gene: TRBV6-1
clone size: many
D gene: TRBD1
J gene: TRBJ1-1
CDR3 protein: CASSEQGGFNTEAFF
CDR3 DNA: TGTGCCAGCAGTGAACAGGGGGGGTTTAACACTGAAGCTTTCTTT

V gene: TRBV4-2
clone size: once
D gene: .
J gene: TRBJ2-7
CDR3 protein: CASSQGGLAYEQYF
CDR3 DNA: TGTGCCAGCAGCCAAGGCGGGCTAGCCTACGAGCAGTACTTC